The 30 T cell receptor beta chains below all came from one sample that was sequenced in a study of blood T cell repertoires in COVID-19 (dated by TCRdb to 2018 to 2020). Library preparation employed the immunoSEQ multiplex PCR assay. The immuneACCESS repertoire file appears here via TCRdb, limited to in-frame rearrangements. These files lack a portion of the clones; in checked studies, under half of the deficit traces to unresolved V genes, and the cause of the others is not known. The sample table holds about 54,000 clones, of which 87% were seen once. The top ten constitute under 4% of the sample. Sequenced material: peripheral blood. These receptors were taken from a man in his forties or fifties with COVID-19, enrolled during active disease.

The V call is TRBV12-2, the J call TRBJ2-2; TRBD2, as called in the table, went unchecked against the DNA. TRBV12-2 is designated a pseudogene. The CDR3 is made up of 16 amino acids. The CDR3 sequence is CASRQSRGPNTGELFF. The CDR3 coding sequence is TGTGCAAGTCGCCAATCCCGAGGGCCAAACACCGGGGAGCTGTTTTTT.

V is TRBV5-4 and J is TRBJ2-3; tentative D call: TRBD2 (5 bases). CDR3 length: 12 residues. The germline V gene has CDR1 SGHNT and CDR2 YYREEE (reference sequence). Trimming stripped 4 bases from V and 6 bases from J, with 9 bases between. The CDR3, as DNA: TGTGCCAGCAGCCGACGAGGGGATACGCAGTATTTT. Amino acid sequence: CASSRRGDTQYF.

This chain connects TRBV12-3 or TRBV12-4 to TRBJ2-7, with 7 bases fitting TRBD1. The CDR3 is 12 amino acids. V shed 9 bases and J 4 bases; nucleotides not matched to a gene: 6. The CDR3 sequence: CASRAQGYEQYF. The CDR3, as DNA: TGTGCCAGTAGGGCACAGGGGTACGAGCAGTACTTC.

The rearrangement links TRBV10-3 to TRBJ2-1, with 10 bases fitting TRBD2. Germline V gene lookup returns CDR1 ENHRY and CDR2 SYGVKD. The CDR3 consists of 15 residues. Germline trimming cut 6 bases from V and 4 bases from J; bases unmatched to any gene: 6. The CDR3 protein is CAIRAGGKKYNEQFF. CDR3 in DNA: TGTGCCATCAGAGCGGGAGGGAAGAAGTACAATGAGCAGTTCTTC.

The V gene is TRBV3-1 (or the pseudogene TRBV3-2), the J gene TRBJ1-1; perhaps TRBD1 as D (5 bases). V was shortened by 4 bases and J by 4 bases, with 10 bases between the two germline ends. The CDR3 sequence is 13 residues long. Germline loops: CDR1 LGHDT, CDR2 YNNKEL (reference sequence). The CDR3 loop reads CASSREDTTEAFF. DNA for the CDR3: TGTGCCAGCAGCCGAGAGGACACCACTGAAGCTTTCTTT.

This rearrangement joins TRBV10-3 to TRBJ2-7, with 12 bases lining up with TRBD2. Per the germline V gene, CDR1 is ENHRY and CDR2 is SYGVKD. Trimming took 4 bases from V and 0 from J; bases not matched to a gene: 7. The CDR3 is 17 amino acids. CDR3 sequence reads: CAISASGGARSSYEQYF. For the CDR3, the DNA is TGTGCCATCAGTGCTAGCGGGGGGGCCCGCAGCTCCTACGAGCAGTACTTC.

The J gene is TRBJ2-3, the V gene TRBV12-3 or TRBV12-4; D uncertain. The CDR3 runs 12 residues. The germline V and J ends were trimmed by 6 bases and 4 bases, with 8 bases remaining between them. Written as DNA, the CDR3 is TGTGCCAGCAGCAGCGCGCCAGATACGCAGTATTTT. This translates into CASSSAPDTQYF.

The V gene is TRBV7-8, the J gene TRBJ2-3; 11 bases are shared with TRBD2. In germline, CDR1 is SGHVS, CDR2 FQNEAQ. There are 15 residues in the CDR3. After removal of 10 bases from V and 5 bases from J, the junction contained 11 bases not matched to a gene. The CDR3 loop reads CATVPTSGGGDTQYF. The DNA for the CDR3 is TGTGCCACCGTACCCACTAGCGGGGGTGGAGATACGCAGTATTTT.

The chain combines TRBV18 with TRBJ2-7, with a tentative D call TRBD2 (5 bases). CDR1 is KGHSH and CDR2 is LQKENI in the germline V gene. CDR3 size: 14 residues. Deletions cut 2 bases from V and 3 bases from J, with 11 bases between. CDR3 in amino acids: CASSPIPGFYEQYF. CDR3 sequence (DNA): TGTGCCAGCTCACCAATTCCGGGATTCTACGAGCAGTACTTC. The whole variable domain, remainder taken from reference TRBV18 and TRBJ2-7, is NAGVMQNPRHLVRRRGQEARLRCSPMKGHSHVYWYRQLPEEGLKFMVYLQKENIIDESGMPKERFSAEFPKEGPSILRIQQVVRGDSAAYFCASSPIPGFYEQYFGPGTRLTVT.

This chain uses TRBV3-1 (or the pseudogene TRBV3-2) with TRBJ2-7; 7 bases agree with TRBD2. Losses at the gene ends were 1 base for V and 2 bases for J; bases not matched to a gene: 2. Germline assignment: CDR1 LGHDT and CDR2 YNNKEL (reference sequence). The CDR3 consists of 14 residues. The DNA for the CDR3 is TGTGCCAGCAGCCAAGCGGGAGGCCCCTACGAGCAGTACTTC. This translates into CASSQAGGPYEQYF.

There are a few counts of this clone. V is TRBV14 and J is TRBJ2-3; 11 bases map to TRBD2. The CDR3 has 17 amino acids. V shed 4 bases, J shed 0 bases, and the junction held 6 bases outside the gene matches. The V gene's germline CDR1 is SGHDN and CDR2 FVKESK. Written as DNA, the CDR3 is TGTGCCAGCAGCCTGGGACTAGCGGTTCTTAGCACAGATACGCAGTATTTT. It translates to CASSLGLAVLSTDTQYF.

This clone was observed once. This rearrangement joins TRBV20-1 to TRBJ1-2; D is uncertain. Germline V gene sequence: CDR1 DFQATT, CDR2 SNEGSKA (reference sequence). Deletions cut 3 bases from V and 12 bases from J, with 14 bases between. This CDR3 is 11 amino acids long. The CDR3 region is CSASPRPQDTF. In nucleotides, the CDR3 is TGCAGTGCTAGCCCGAGACCCCAGGACACCTTC.

The genes are TRBV6-6 and TRBJ2-1; perhaps TRBD2 as D (5 bases). Trimming took 6 bases from V and 7 from J, leaving 16 bases between them. This CDR3 region has 14 residues. Germline V gene lookup returns CDR1 MNHNY and CDR2 SVGAGI (reference sequence). For the CDR3, the DNA is TGTGCCAGCAGCCCCCAATCTAGAGGGAATGAGCAGTTCTTC. It codes for CASSPQSRGNEQFF.

This clone showed up just once. This chain uses TRBV27 with TRBJ1-2; D is uncertain. This CDR3 comprises 13 residues. Trimming removed 6 bases at V and 1 base at J, with 9 bases between. Germline CDR1 and CDR2: MNHEY and SMNVEV (reference sequence). The CDR3 loop is CASSSRGNYGYTF. The CDR3 DNA is TGTGCCAGCAGCAGCCGGGGTAACTATGGCTACACCTTC.

The chain has TRBV14 and TRBJ2-1; D unclear. The CDR3 consists of 15 residues. Trimming removed 5 bases from V and 0 bases from J, with 11 bases in between. Germline V gene data show CDR1 as SGHDN and CDR2 as FVKESK. The CDR3 region is CASSALESSYNEQFF. DNA for the CDR3: TGTGCCAGCAGCGCCCTCGAGAGCTCCTACAATGAGCAGTTCTTC. The full variable domain, with the rest looked up from reference TRBV14 and TRBJ2-1, is EAGVTQFPSHSVIEKGQTVTLRCDPISGHDNLYWYRRVMGKEIKFLLHFVKESKQDESGMPNNRFLAERTGGTYSTLKVQPAELEDSGVYFCASSALESSYNEQFFGPGTRLTVL.

The CDR3 protein is CASSLARAGGLQETQYF. CDR3 coding DNA: TGTGCCAGCAGCTTAGCGCGAGCGGGGGGCTTGCAAGAGACCCAGTACTTC. The V call is TRBV7-2, the J call TRBJ2-5, with TRBD2 matching over 9 bases. J lost 2 bases, V lost 0 bases, and 7 bases had no gene match. Per germline, CDR1 SGHTA and CDR2 FQGNSA. The CDR3 consists of 17 residues.

The chain's CDR3 is CASSPGTSGGTDTQYF. DNA of the CDR3: TGCGCCAGCAGCCCAGGGACTAGCGGGGGAACAGATACGCAGTATTTT. This sequence joins TRBV5-1 and TRBJ2-3; 14 bases are a match to TRBD2. CDR1 is SGHRS, CDR2 YFSETQ, per germline. The CDR3 is made up of 16 amino acids. The J segment lost 3 bases and the V segment lost 4 bases, leaving 4 bases of the junction unmatched.

The chain uses TRBV29-1 and TRBJ2-7; D perhaps matches TRBD2 (5 bases). Trimming pared 0 bases from V and 1 base from J, leaving 7 bases between. Germline V gives CDR1 SQVTM, CDR2 ANQGSEA. The CDR3 is 13 residues long. CDR3 DNA sequence: TGCAGCGTTGAAGAGGAGCGGTCCTACGAGCAGTACTTC. Protein sequence: CSVEEERSYEQYF.

This chain uses TRBV20-1 with TRBJ2-7; a possible D gene is TRBD2 (5 bases). Trimming shortened V by 5 bases and J by 2 bases, and 7 bases separated the two germline ends. This CDR3 region has 11 residues. The V gene's germline CDR1 is DFQATT and CDR2 SNEGSKA (reference sequence). CDR3 nucleotide sequence: TGCAGTGCTGACGGGGCCTACGAGCAGTACTTC. It translates to CSADGAYEQYF.

The rearrangement joins TRBV11-1 to TRBJ2-3; 7 nucleotides align to TRBD2. Germline lookup yields CDR1 SGHAT and CDR2 FQDESV (reference sequence). This CDR3 comprises 16 residues. Unmatched junction bases numbered 9, after V lost 3 bases and J lost 3 bases. The CDR3 spells CASSLGLRGGTDTQYF. The DNA of the CDR3 is TGTGCCAGCAGCTTGGGACTACGGGGCGGGACAGATACGCAGTATTTT. The whole variable domain, remainder taken from reference TRBV11-1 and TRBJ2-3, is EAEVAQSPRYKITEKSQAVAFWCDPISGHATLYWYRQILGQGPELLVQFQDESVVDDSQLPKDRFSAERLKGVDSTLKIQPAELGDSAMYLCASSLGLRGGTDTQYFGPGTRLTVL.

The chain has TRBV29-1 and TRBJ1-3; maybe TRBD1 (6 bases). V shed 7 bases and J shed 0 bases, with 10 bases lying between them. The CDR3 is 13 residues long. Germline V gives CDR1 SQVTM, CDR2 ANQGSEA. CDR3 coding DNA: TGCAGCGGGCAGGGGACCTCTGGAAACACCATATATTTT. This gives the protein CSGQGTSGNTIYF.

This clone has just a few counts. The rearrangement joins TRBV19 to TRBJ1-6, with D possibly being TRBD1 (5 bases). V dropped 6 bases and J dropped 4 bases, with 7 bases sitting between them. Per the germline V gene, CDR1 is LNHDA and CDR2 is SQIVND (reference sequence). The CDR3 contains 13 residues. Written as DNA, the CDR3 is TGTGCCAGTAGCCAGGGATATAATTCACCCCTCCACTTT. The encoded protein is CASSQGYNSPLHF.

The V call is TRBV28, the J call TRBJ2-2, with no clear D. V lost 4 bases, J lost 8 bases, and 11 bases lay in between. CDR3 length: 13 amino acids. Per the germline V gene, CDR1 is MDHEN and CDR2 is SYDVKM. DNA of the CDR3: TGTGCCAGCAGTTCGGTCGCGCCTGGGGAGCTGTTTTTT. It translates to CASSSVAPGELFF. The full variable domain, rest sourced from reference TRBV28 and TRBJ2-2, is DVKVTQSSRYLVKRTGEKVFLECVQDMDHENMFWYRQDPGLGLRLIYFSYDVKMKEKGDIPEGYSVSREKKERFSLILESASTNQTSMYLCASSSVAPGELFFGEGSRLTVL.

The chain is built from TRBV12-3 or TRBV12-4 and TRBJ1-1; TRBD1 matches at 7 bases. The CDR3 extends over 13 amino acids. V dropped 1 base and J dropped 4; count of bases not matched to a gene: 0. CDR3 sequence reads: CASSLGTGTEAFF. The CDR3 nucleotides are TGTGCCAGCAGTTTAGGGACAGGCACTGAAGCTTTCTTT.

V is TRBV18 and J is TRBJ1-3, with D hard to call. The germline V gene has CDR1 KGHSH and CDR2 LQKENI. The CDR3 is 16 residues long. V was pared by 3 bases and J by 3 bases, with 15 bases between. The CDR3 loop is CASSPVSPEGGNTIYF. DNA of the CDR3: TGTGCCAGCTCACCGGTTTCCCCGGAGGGTGGAAACACCATATATTTT.

This clone was counted once. The chain joins TRBV2 to TRBJ2-7; perhaps TRBD2 as D (7 bases). V lost 6 bases to trimming and J lost 2 bases, with 20 bases between them. The CDR3 runs to 16 residues. Germline V gene sequence: CDR1 SNHLY, CDR2 FYNNEI. CDR3 residues: CASRGGGSGTTYEQYF. For the CDR3, the DNA is TGTGCCAGCAGGGGAGGGGGGAGCGGGACAACCTACGAGCAGTACTTC.

This chain connects TRBV6-6 to TRBJ1-5; unclear D gene. Germline V gene sequence: CDR1 MNHNY, CDR2 SVGAGI (reference sequence). V lost 2 bases to trimming and J lost 6 bases, with 5 bases between them. CDR3 length equals 12 residues. The CDR3 protein is CASSYPGQPQHF. CDR3 bases: TGTGCCAGCAGTTACCCAGGTCAGCCCCAGCATTTT.

The rearrangement links TRBV2 to TRBJ1-2; TRBD1 aligns across 11 bases. The CDR3 has 15 residues. CDR1 SNHLY and CDR2 FYNNEI come from the germline V gene. Losses at the gene ends were 4 bases for V and 5 bases for J; bases not matched to a gene: 6. The DNA of the CDR3 is TGTGCCAGCAGTGTCAGGACAGGGGGCGAATATGGCTACACCTTC. This sequence encodes CASSVRTGGEYGYTF.

V gene TRBV12-3 or TRBV12-4 combines with J gene TRBJ2-7; D not certain. Between the trimmed V and J ends, which lost 4 bases and 3 bases, there was a span of 7 bases. The CDR3 extends over 12 amino acids. CDR3 bases: TGTGCCAGCAGTTCAGCTAACTACGAGCAGTACTTC. Protein sequence: CASSSANYEQYF.

This clone was counted a few times. This chain uses TRBV14 with TRBJ1-4, with D perhaps TRBD1 (5 bases). Per germline, CDR1 SGHDN and CDR2 FVKESK. V was cut by 0 bases and J by 5 bases, with 10 bases left in between. The CDR3 spans 15 residues. The CDR3 reads CASSQDRGWNEKLFF. The DNA for the CDR3 is TGTGCCAGCAGCCAAGATCGGGGGTGGAATGAAAAACTGTTTTTT.